This T cell receptor (beta chain) was profiled in a study of graft-versus-host responses after intestinal transplantation (dated by TCRdb to the early 2020s). Broadly, across the study: The transplants that recipients received were multivisceral, liver-intestinal, or isolated intestinal. Anti-thymocyte globulin induction was given to all recipients, followed by maintenance tacrolimus and steroids for approximately three years. After intestinal transplantation, graft-versus-host and host-versus-graft alloreactive T cell clones in the graft, circulation and bone marrow were tracked using bulk TCR-beta CDR3 sequencing. To identify alloreactive clones, pre-transplant mixed lymphocyte reaction products were sequenced and compared with unstimulated pre-transplant donor and recipient T cells. A cohort of about 25 intestinal transplant recipients, including one retransplant, was enrolled, and a few patients lacking pretransplant specimens were excluded. Donor T cell macrochimerism was defined as a peak of at least 4% donor T cells among recipient peripheral blood mononuclear cells. Rather than going through the commercial service, samples from a few later patients were sequenced in-house on an Illumina MiSeq and processed with MiXCR.

The CDR3 numbers 14 residues from cysteine through phenylalanine. CDR3 DNA is the only sequence kept; it has 42 bases, read in frame from the first base. The germline V gene gives CDR1 as SNHLY and CDR2 as FYNNEI. V and J are truncated by 6 bases and 3 bases respectively, leaving an intervening sequence of 14 bases. This clone turned up a few times. No cognate antigen has been identified for it. The input lacks base qualities; no much larger clone sits a single base away. Library construction relied on the immunoSEQ multiplex PCR assay. For most patients, genomic DNA was isolated with the Qiagen DNeasy Blood and Tissue Kit and shipped frozen to Adaptive Biotechnologies for TCR sequencing. For most patients, high-throughput TCR-beta CDR3 sequencing of genomic DNA was performed by Adaptive Biotechnologies. The paper's processing steps were these. TCR sequencing data were retrieved from Adaptive's ImmunoSEQ software for more than 15 patients, whereas a few other patients were processed with MiXCR and VDJtools. To correct CD4 versus CD8 sorting errors, any sequence found in both subsets at a frequency ratio below 5:1 was removed. CDR3 nucleotide sequences shared between donor and recipient were removed because their origin could not be assigned. At least 2-fold expansion over unstimulated cells and a minimum CFSE-low frequency of 0.002% (template counts) or 0.001% (read counts) were required for clones to be classified as alloreactive. A clone was considered mappable if detected in the sequenced pre-transplant spleen, lymph node, or MLR CFSE-low populations of the donor or recipient. Cumulative frequency of alloreactive clones was calculated as a percentage of all sequences weighted by copy number. Entries here come from immuneACCESS through TCRdb and include only in-frame sequences with V and J called. Some clones fail to appear in such tables; in the studies checked, an unresolved V gene covers under half of the shortfall, and the cause of the remainder is unknown. V, J and clone size are those of that table, while D and trimming were read from the DNA. The table for this sample lists over 90,000 clones; 90% to 95% of them were counted only once. About 0.45% of the sample belongs to the ten largest clones.

What the time point label conveys for this sample: cells obtained before transplantation from donor or recipient. CD3+CD4+ and CD3+CD8+ populations were FACS-sorted from unstimulated pre-transplant donor and recipient cells taken from spleen or lymph nodes. Overall study outcomes, separate from this receptor: Early after transplant, declines in HvG clones were associated with peak levels of circulating GvH clones. Patients with donor T cell macrochimerism had high GvH to HvG T cell clonal ratios in their allografts. The relatively low number and heterogeneity of intestinal transplant patients limited the conclusions. GvH clones turned up in recipient bone marrow, with some appearing earlier in ileal mucosa or blood, a pattern consistent with an intestinal mucosal origin.

This clonotype was obtained from a human donor who received an intestinal transplant. This chain is built from TRBV2 and TRBJ1-1; TRBD1 could be the D gene, as 5 bases match. The sequenced sample was unstimulated CD8+ T cells sorted from spleen or lymph node cells, obtained before intestinal transplant. The base sequence is TGTGCCAGCAGAGACAGACAAGAGGACACTGAAGCTTTCTTT. It translates to CASRDRQEDTEAFF.